This TCR beta chain is from a study of blood T cells in healthy people across ages. This CDR3 region has 12 residues. V was clipped by 2 bases and J by 8 bases, with 9 bases between them. CDR1 WNHNN and CDR2 SYGVQD come from the germline V gene (reference sequence). Through a sample-barcoded 5' primer and a J-beta primer mix, a second PCR was run for 7 to 11 cycles. CDR3-containing paired-end reads numbered at least 2.5 million in each sample. MiXCR was run by TCRdb on the 5' RACE reads, yielding one entry per CDR3 protein. Here the sample spans over a million distinct CDR3 sequences, 35% to 45% being singletons.

The chain couples TRBV10-1 to TRBJ1-2; D uncertain. The sequence came from a woman in her late teens or twenties in good health. The sequencing sample was made of blood. The CDR3 protein is CASSERAEGYTF. The CDR3 coding sequence is TGCGCCAGCAGTGAGAGGGCAGAGGGCTACACCTTC.